The present T cell receptor beta chain was sequenced within a study of post-analysis software for immune sequencing data. Study as a whole: Recorded disease courses covered relapsing-remitting, secondary progressive and progressive-relapsing multiple sclerosis. Some patients had no subtype annotation.

The V and J ends lost 5 bases and 3 bases, in that order; junction bases with no gene match: 9. The CDR3 length is 15 residues. Germline V gene lookup returns CDR1 SNHLY and CDR2 FYNNEI. A remark on this clonotype: No antigen is known for it.

Researchers reported that TCR beta cDNA libraries carried unique molecular identifiers. Out of 1 to 10 million T cells, 480,000 or so cDNA molecules were generated. MiXCR, applied by TCRdb to the PCR reads, yields one record per CDR3 protein. The sample holds hundreds of thousands of distinct CDR3 sequences, around a third seen once. The study, taken as a whole, reports: Controls had lower frequencies than patients of four or five TRBV segments, which included TRBV5-6, TRBV5-1 and TRBV20-1.

The chain is built from TRBV2 and TRBJ1-1, with TRBD1 matching 7 bases. Sequencing input: blood. The sequence was obtained from a girl aged 10 to 17 with multiple sclerosis. This CDR3 reads CASSQGDILDTEAFF. In nucleotides, the CDR3 is TGTGCCAGCAGTCAGGGGGACATCCTGGACACTGAAGCTTTCTTT.